The 32 T cell receptor beta chains given below trace back to one sample, sequenced in a study of blood T cells in healthy people across ages. A second PCR, run for about 7 to 11 cycles, used a sample-barcoded 5' primer plus a J-beta primer mix. TCRdb recomputed calls from the 5' RACE reads with MiXCR, one row per CDR3 protein. The repertoire holds 720,000 or so distinct CDR3 sequences, with 40% to 45% as singletons. The sample comprised blood. The receptors shown here come from a man aged 80 or over in good health.

This chain uses TRBV29-1 with TRBJ2-7; 7 nucleotides agree with TRBD1. Trimming at V came to 4 bases and at J to 5 bases, leaving 14 bases not matched to a gene. Germline V lookup: CDR1 SQVTM, CDR2 ANQGSEA. The CDR3 length is 15 residues. Here the CDR3 DNA reads TGCAGCGTTGGGGAATGGAGACAGGGCGGCGACGAGCAGTACTTC. It translates to CSVGEWRQGGDEQYF.

The sample holds one count of this clonotype. The chain combines TRBV13 with TRBJ1-3; D not resolved. Per the germline V gene, CDR1 is PRHDT and CDR2 is FYEKMQ (reference sequence). This CDR3 has 15 residues. V dropped 3 bases and J dropped 0 bases, with 9 bases sitting between them. The chain's CDR3 is CASSFSPSSGNTIYF. DNA for the CDR3: TGTGCCAGCAGCTTTTCCCCGAGCTCTGGAAACACCATATATTTT.

This clonotype was picked up a small number of times. J is TRBJ1-4 and V is TRBV7-2, with 9 bases aligning to TRBD1. The CDR3 has 15 residues. Looked up from germline, CDR1 is SGHTA and CDR2 is FQGNSA. The trim removed 4 bases at V and 4 bases at J, leaving 4 bases unmatched. The CDR3 nucleotides are TGTGCCAGCAGCTATGACAGGGGGAATAATGAAAAACTGTTTTTT. It is translated as CASSYDRGNNEKLFF.

The chain recombines TRBV4-3 with TRBJ1-5, with a possible D match to TRBD1 (5 bases). Between the trimmed V and J ends, which lost 0 bases and 5 bases, there was a span of 11 bases. Germline V gene data show CDR1 as LGHNA and CDR2 as YSLEER. The CDR3 has 15 amino acids. CDR3 region: CASSQDSRADQPQHF. CDR3 nucleotide sequence: TGCGCCAGCAGCCAAGATAGCAGGGCGGATCAGCCCCAGCATTTT.

This clonotype was seen ten or more times. V usage is TRBV20-1 and J usage is TRBJ2-3; no firm D call. V was cut by 6 bases and J by 2 bases, with 21 bases left in between. The CDR3 totals 16 residues. CDR1 and CDR2 from the germline V gene are DFQATT and SNEGSKA (reference sequence). CDR3 residues: CSARTPRTSPTDTQYF. DNA for the CDR3: TGCAGTGCAAGAACACCTCGAACCAGCCCCACAGATACGCAGTATTTT.

This clonotype was seen a handful of times. The J gene is TRBJ1-2, the V gene TRBV9; a possible D gene is TRBD1 (5 bases). This CDR3 contains 15 residues. Germline V gene data show CDR1 as SGDLS and CDR2 as YYNGEE. Between the trimmed V and J ends, which lost 3 bases and 7 bases, there was a span of 19 bases. CDR3 DNA sequence: TGTGCCAGCAGCGCTCACGACGGCAGGGTTAGTGGCTACACCTTC. This encodes CASSAHDGRVSGYTF.

About this clonotype itself: One junction end disagrees with the germline gene, perhaps due to a read error. J is TRBJ2-1 and V is TRBV12-3 or TRBV12-4, with D possibly TRBD2 on 6 matching bases. The CDR3 consists of 12 residues. The CDR3 nucleotides read TGTGCCAGAAGTTTAACGGAGGGGGAGCAGTTCTTC. Protein product: CARSLTEGEQFF.

The rearrangement links TRBV7-2 to TRBJ2-4; the match to TRBD2 covers 9 bases. The V and J ends lost 5 bases and 4 bases, in that order; junction bases with no gene match: 12. CDR1 is SGHTA and CDR2 is FQGNSA in the germline V gene. The CDR3 has 17 amino acids. CDR3 sequence reads: CASSHPGAGGDKNIQYF. CDR3 bases: TGTGCCAGCAGCCACCCGGGGGCGGGAGGGGATAAAAACATTCAGTACTTC. Filled out from reference TRBV7-2 and TRBJ2-4, the complete variable domain reads GAGVSQSPSNKVTEKGKDVELRCDPISGHTALYWYRQSLGQGLEFLIYFQGNSAPDKSGLPSDRFSAERTGGSVSTLTIQRTQQEDSAVYLCASSHPGAGGDKNIQYFGAGTRLSVL.

On this clonotype: Compared with germline, one end of the junction differs, possibly owing to a read error. The chain has TRBV28 and TRBJ2-7; TRBD1 might be the D (5 bases). Germline lookup yields CDR1 MDHEN and CDR2 SYDVKM. The CDR3 totals 13 residues. CDR3 DNA sequence: TGTGCCGGCAGTCCCCAGGGCAGTTACGAGCAGTACTTC. Amino acids: CAGSPQGSYEQYF. Looking up the rest from reference TRBV28 and TRBJ2-7 gives the full variable domain: DVKVTQSSRYLVKRTGEKVFLECVQDMDHENMFWYRQDPGLGLRLIYFSYDVKMKEKGDIPEGYSVSREKKERFSLILESASTNQTSMYLCAGSPQGSYEQYFGPGTRLTVT.

This clonotype was seen repeatedly, ten times or more. The V call is TRBV7-8, the J call TRBJ2-1; 10 nucleotides line up with TRBD2. Germline assignment: CDR1 SGHVS and CDR2 FQNEAQ. The length of the CDR3 is 16 residues. V trimming: 4 bases; J trimming: 1 base; junction bases outside the gene matches: 4. The CDR3 loop reads CASSSALAGSYNEQFF. The CDR3 DNA follows: TGTGCCAGCAGCTCTGCACTAGCGGGATCCTACAATGAGCAGTTCTTC.

This chain joins TRBV27 and TRBJ1-6; 8 bases agree with TRBD1. The V gene's germline CDR1 is MNHEY and CDR2 SMNVEV (reference sequence). V gave up 5 bases and J gave up 7 bases; unmatched junction bases: 4. The CDR3 has 14 amino acids. The CDR3 DNA reads TGTGCCAGCAGTGAGGACAGGGCAAATTCACCCCTCCACTTT. As protein: CASSEDRANSPLHF.

This clonotype was counted only a few times. CDR3: CASSASDRGKQFF. The DNA for the CDR3 is TGTGCCAGCAGTGCCTCCGACAGGGGGAAGCAGTTCTTC. V gene TRBV6-4 combines with J gene TRBJ2-1, with 9 bases identical to TRBD1. With V trimmed by 4 bases and J by 11 bases, 6 bases remained unmatched. The CDR3 loop spans 13 amino acids. The germline CDR1 and CDR2 sequences are MRHNA and SNTAGT.

J is TRBJ2-7 and V is TRBV27; D gene uncertain. The CDR3 covers 13 residues. V gave up 5 bases and J gave up 2 bases, with 10 bases separating them. Germline assignment: CDR1 MNHEY and CDR2 SMNVEV (reference sequence). The CDR3 reads CASSPTVPYEQYF. In DNA, the CDR3 is TGTGCCAGCAGTCCGACGGTCCCCTACGAGCAGTACTTC.

The gene calls are TRBV24-1 and TRBJ2-5; unclear D gene. The CDR3 is 14 amino acids. Germline V gene sequence: CDR1 KGHDR, CDR2 SFDVKD. The germline V and J ends were trimmed by 1 base and 1 base, with 6 bases remaining between them. Here the CDR3 reads CATSDLQSQETQYF. The CDR3 DNA sequence: TGTGCCACCAGTGATTTACAGTCCCAAGAGACCCAGTACTTC.

This clonotype was detected a few times. The chain carries TRBV20-1 and TRBJ2-3, with a possible D match to TRBD2 (5 bases). Germline V lookup: CDR1 DFQATT, CDR2 SNEGSKA (reference sequence). The CDR3 extends over 15 amino acids. Trimming shortened V by 3 bases and J by 2 bases, and 15 bases separated the two germline ends. Here the CDR3 reads CSARRASSPTDTQYF. The CDR3 DNA reads TGCAGTGCTAGGAGGGCATCCTCTCCCACAGATACGCAGTATTTT.

As concerns this clonotype: The junction does not match germline at one end; this may be a read error. The chain employs TRBV15 and TRBJ2-2; D is unclear. Germline V CDR1 and CDR2: LNHNV, YYDKDF (reference sequence). The CDR3 totals 16 residues. CDR3 loop: CATSRDKYTNTGELFF. CDR3 bases: TGTGCCACCAGTAGAGATAAATATACGAACACCGGGGAGCTGTTTTTT.

The sample holds a few counts of this clonotype. The chain carries TRBV7-3 and TRBJ2-1; tentatively, D is TRBD1 (5 bases). The CDR3 spans 17 residues. CDR1 and CDR2 from the germline V gene are SGHTA and FQGTGA. Trimming stripped 3 bases from V and 0 bases from J, with 15 bases between. CDR3 DNA: TGTGCCAGCAGCTTTTACACAGGCCGGAGCTCCTACAATGAGCAGTTCTTC. As protein: CASSFYTGRSSYNEQFF. Looking up the rest from reference TRBV7-3 and TRBJ2-1 gives the full variable domain: GAGVSQTPSNKVTEKGKYVELRCDPISGHTALYWYRQSLGQGPEFLIYFQGTGAADDSGLPNDRFFAVRPEGSVSTLKIQRTERGDSAVYLCASSFYTGRSSYNEQFFGPGTRLTVL.

The chain joins TRBV5-1 to TRBJ2-2; no clear D gene. CDR1 is SGHRS, CDR2 YFSETQ, per germline. The CDR3 is 14 residues long. Trimming removed 4 bases at V and 4 bases at J, with 11 bases between. The CDR3: CASSTGASTGELFF. CDR3 bases: TGCGCCAGCAGCACTGGCGCGAGCACCGGGGAGCTGTTTTTT.

A word on this clonotype: A much larger clone differs from this one at a single base, so this may be a read error. This chain connects TRBV6-2 or TRBV6-3 to TRBJ2-5; D is possibly TRBD2 (6 bases). V lost 1 base, J lost 9 bases, and 6 bases lay in between. There are 11 residues in the CDR3. The germline gives CDR1 MNHEY, CDR2 SVGEGT. CDR3 sequence: CASSYWEAQYF. The CDR3 DNA follows: TGTGCCAGCAGTTACTGGGAGGCCCAGTACTTC.

This chain uses TRBV14 with TRBJ2-3, with a weak D call TRBD1 (6 bases). V was shortened by 1 base and J by 4 bases, with 12 bases between the two germline ends. CDR1 SGHDN and CDR2 FVKESK come from the germline V gene. CDR3 length: 15 residues. CDR3 region: CASSQATGGADTQYF. Here the CDR3 DNA reads TGTGCCAGCAGCCAAGCGACAGGCGGCGCAGATACGCAGTATTTT.

Turning to this clonotype: An end of the junction does not agree with germline; a read error may underlie this. The J gene is TRBJ2-3, the V gene TRBV27, with D possibly TRBD1 on 5 matching bases. The CDR3 has 16 amino acids. Germline CDR1 is MNHEY and CDR2 is SMNVEV (reference sequence). The DNA of the CDR3 is TGTGCCTGCAGTCGGATACGACAGACTGGGTCAGATACGCAGTATTTT. It codes for CACSRIRQTGSDTQYF.

This clonotype was counted many times. The chain carries TRBV28 and TRBJ2-3; D is uncertain. The length of the CDR3 is 14 residues. V lost 2 bases and J lost 11, with 17 bases in between. Germline V gene lookup returns CDR1 MDHEN and CDR2 SYDVKM. In nucleotides, the CDR3 is TGTGCCAGCAGTTTAACAAGGGCCCCACAGCTGCAGTATTTT. It yields the protein CASSLTRAPQLQYF.

This chain connects TRBV28 to TRBJ2-1, with 7 bases lining up with TRBD2. Germline lookup yields CDR1 MDHEN and CDR2 SYDVKM. The CDR3 is made up of 12 amino acids. V shed 9 bases and J 6 bases; nucleotides not matched to a gene: 5. CDR3 sequence: CASRDYSNEQFF. DNA of the CDR3: TGTGCCAGTAGGGACTACTCCAATGAGCAGTTCTTC.

The sample holds a few counts of this clonotype. The V gene is TRBV20-1, the J gene TRBJ1-1; 7 positions match TRBD1. The junction had 4 bases not matched to a gene; V was cut back by 5 bases and J by 7 bases. The germline V gene encodes CDR1 DFQATT and CDR2 SNEGSKA (reference sequence). The CDR3 is made up of 11 amino acids. In nucleotides, the CDR3 is TGCAGTGCTGTGGGACAGCGTGAAGCTTTCTTT. This translates into CSAVGQREAFF.

The chain carries TRBV27 and TRBJ2-2; 14 nucleotides align to TRBD2. From germline, CDR1 is MNHEY and CDR2 SMNVEV (reference sequence). The CDR3 extends over 16 amino acids. The V and J ends lost 6 bases and 5 bases, in that order; junction bases with no gene match: 5. The CDR3 DNA sequence: TGTGCCAGCAGGGGGACTAGCGGGAGTGAGACCGGGGAGCTGTTTTTT. It codes for CASRGTSGSETGELFF.

This clonotype was counted ten times or more. This chain uses TRBV7-2 with TRBJ1-6, with unresolved D. The V and J ends lost 3 bases and 8 bases respectively, with 2 bases between them. From germline, CDR1 is SGHTA and CDR2 FQGNSA. The CDR3 length is 11 residues. Here the CDR3 DNA reads TGTGCCAGCAGCTTGGATTCACCCCTCCACTTT. This gives the protein CASSLDSPLHF. The whole variable domain, filled in from reference TRBV7-2 and TRBJ1-6, reads GAGVSQSPSNKVTEKGKDVELRCDPISGHTALYWYRQSLGQGLEFLIYFQGNSAPDKSGLPSDRFSAERTGGSVSTLTIQRTQQEDSAVYLCASSLDSPLHFGNGTRLTVT.

This clonotype was recorded a few times. The rearrangement links TRBV20-1 to TRBJ2-5, with D possibly called TRBD1 or TRBD2 (5 bases each). Germline V gene data show CDR1 as DFQATT and CDR2 as SNEGSKA (reference sequence). Trimming shortened V by 6 bases and J by 5 bases, and 22 bases separated the two germline ends. CDR3 length: 15 residues. The CDR3 DNA follows: TGCAGTGCCAGCACAAACCGGGGCTCTCTTGAGACCCAGTACTTC. Residues: CSASTNRGSLETQYF.

V gene TRBV27 combines with J gene TRBJ2-1; perhaps TRBD1 as D (6 bases). Germline-derived CDR1 and CDR2 are MNHEY and SMNVEV (reference sequence). V lost 5 bases to trimming and J lost 8 bases, with 13 bases between them. The length of the CDR3 is 13 residues. CDR3 in DNA: TGTGCCAGCAGTACTACACAGGGCTATGAGCAGTTCTTC. Amino acid sequence: CASSTTQGYEQFF.

The chain combines TRBV28 with TRBJ2-1, with 11 bases identical to TRBD2. This CDR3 has 16 amino acids. V was pared by 5 bases and J by 5 bases, with 8 bases of the junction left unmatched. CDR1 and CDR2 from the germline V gene are MDHEN and SYDVKM. In DNA, the CDR3 is TGTGCCAGCAGTCCCTGGCCTAGCGGGAGGAACAATGAGCAGTTCTTC. The encoded protein is CASSPWPSGRNNEQFF.

This clonotype appeared once. This chain connects TRBV27 to TRBJ2-1, with a possible D match to TRBD2 (5 bases). Trimming removed 5 bases at V and 6 bases at J, with 17 bases between. Germline V gene sequence: CDR1 MNHEY, CDR2 SMNVEV (reference sequence). The CDR3 consists of 15 residues. CDR3: CASSRVGVSSNEQFF. CDR3 in DNA: TGTGCCAGCAGTCGAGTGGGAGTAAGTAGCAATGAGCAGTTCTTC.

Notes on this clonotype: One end of the junction varies from germline; a read error may be responsible. This rearrangement joins TRBV12-3 or TRBV12-4 to TRBJ2-7, with D maybe TRBD1 (5 bases). This CDR3 is 13 amino acids long. The CDR3 spells CSSSSDSSYEQYF. For the CDR3, the DNA is TGTTCCAGCAGTTCAGACAGCTCCTACGAGCAGTACTTC.

Turning to this clonotype: This may stem from a read error, because a much larger clone lies one nucleotide away. The chain employs TRBV7-2 and TRBJ2-5; D possibly corresponds to TRBD1 (5 bases). The J call is doubtful: the DNA matches TRBJ2-7 better. Germline V lookup: CDR1 SGHTA, CDR2 FQGNSA. The length of the CDR3 is 13 residues. The CDR3, as DNA: TGTGCCAGCAGCTTAGGACAGCCCTGCGAGCAGTACTTC. Translation: CASSLGQPCEQYF.